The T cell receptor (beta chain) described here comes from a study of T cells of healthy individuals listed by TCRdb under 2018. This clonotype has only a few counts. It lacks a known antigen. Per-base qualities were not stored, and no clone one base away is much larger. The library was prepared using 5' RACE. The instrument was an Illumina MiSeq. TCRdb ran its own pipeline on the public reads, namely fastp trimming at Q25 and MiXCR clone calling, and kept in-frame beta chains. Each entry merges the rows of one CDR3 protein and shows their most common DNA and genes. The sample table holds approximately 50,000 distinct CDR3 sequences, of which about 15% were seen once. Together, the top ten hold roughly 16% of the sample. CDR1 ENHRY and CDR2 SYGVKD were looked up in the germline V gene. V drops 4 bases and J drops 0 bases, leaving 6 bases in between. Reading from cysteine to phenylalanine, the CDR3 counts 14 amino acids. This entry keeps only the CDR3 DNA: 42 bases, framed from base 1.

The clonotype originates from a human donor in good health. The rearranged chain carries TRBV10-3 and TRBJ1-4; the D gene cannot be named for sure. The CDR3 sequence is CAISGFATNEKLFF. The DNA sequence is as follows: TGTGCCATCAGTGGATTTGCAACTAATGAAAAACTGTTTTTT.